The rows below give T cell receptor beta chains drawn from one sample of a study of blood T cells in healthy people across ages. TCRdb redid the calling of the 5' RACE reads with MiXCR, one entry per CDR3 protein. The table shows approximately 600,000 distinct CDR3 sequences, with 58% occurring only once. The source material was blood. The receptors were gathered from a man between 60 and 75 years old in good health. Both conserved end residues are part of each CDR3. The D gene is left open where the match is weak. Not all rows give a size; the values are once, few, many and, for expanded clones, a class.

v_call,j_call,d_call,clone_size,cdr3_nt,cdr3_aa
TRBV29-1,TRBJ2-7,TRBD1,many,TGCAGCGTCGGCCAGACAGGGAACGAGCAGTACTTC,CSVGQTGNEQYF
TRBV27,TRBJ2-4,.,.,TGTGCCAGCAGCCTCAGGGCGGGGGCGGACATTCAGTACTTC,CASSLRAGADIQYF
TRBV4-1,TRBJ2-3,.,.,TGCGCCAGCAGCCAGTCCTTTGGGGCAGATACGCAGTATTTT,CASSQSFGADTQYF
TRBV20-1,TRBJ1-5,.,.,TGCAGTGCTAGGGACCCGGATCAGCCCCAGCATTTT,CSARDPDQPQHF
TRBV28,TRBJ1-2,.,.,TGCGCCAGCATTCCTACGGGAGTCTATGGCTACACCTTC,CASIPTGVYGYTF
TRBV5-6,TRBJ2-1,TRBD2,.,TGTGCCAGCAGCTTAACTAGCGGGGGCTCCCCCCACAATGAGCAGTTCTTC,CASSLTSGGSPHNEQFF
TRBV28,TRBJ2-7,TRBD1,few,TGTGCCAGCAGTTTATCTCAGGGGGCGGACGAGCAGTACTTC,CASSLSQGADEQYF
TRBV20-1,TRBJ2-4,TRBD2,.,TGCAGTGCCTCCCCGGGGGGTTTGGAAAACATTCAGTACTTC,CSASPGGLENIQYF
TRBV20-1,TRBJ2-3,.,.,TGCAGTGCTAGGGGACACCTCAAGCGCACAGATACGCAGTATTTT,CSARGHLKRTDTQYF
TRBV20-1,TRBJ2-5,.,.,TGCAGTGCTAGCGGTGACAGGATACAAGAGACCCAGTACTTC,CSASGDRIQETQYF
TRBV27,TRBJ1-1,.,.,TGTGCCAGCAGTTTATCCCGGACAGACACTGAAGCTTTCTTT,CASSLSRTDTEAFF
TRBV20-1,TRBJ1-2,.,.,TGCAGTGTCGGATCAGGCGACTATGGCTACACCTTC,CSVGSGDYGYTF
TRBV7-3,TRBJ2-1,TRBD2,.,TGTGCCAGCAGCCCCAACGGGAGGGGCTCCTACAATGAGCAGTTCTTC,CASSPNGRGSYNEQFF
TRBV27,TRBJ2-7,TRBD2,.,TGTGCCAGCAGTTCCCTCGGGACTAGCGGGGCCCCCGCGAGCTCCTACGAGCAGTACTTC,CASSSLGTSGAPASSYEQYF
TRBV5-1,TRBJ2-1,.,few,TGCGCCAGCAGCCCCGAAGGCGGTTACAATGAGCAGTTCTTC,CASSPEGGYNEQFF
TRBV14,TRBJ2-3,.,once,TGTGCCAGCAGCCAAGGGAGCGCGGATACGCAGTATTTT,CASSQGSADTQYF
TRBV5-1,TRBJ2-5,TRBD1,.,TGCGCCAGCAGCTTGGCCGGGACAGGGGTCTGGGAGACCCAGTACTTC,CASSLAGTGVWETQYF
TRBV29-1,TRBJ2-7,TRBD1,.,TGCAGCGCCCGGGACAGTAGGTTCTACGAGCAGTACTTC,CSARDSRFYEQYF
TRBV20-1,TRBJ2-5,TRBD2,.,TGCAGTGCTAGAGGATTACTAGCGGGGGCCTACCAAGAGACCCAGTACTTC,CSARGLLAGAYQETQYF
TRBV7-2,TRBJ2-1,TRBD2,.,TGTGCCAGCAGCCCTGCTCGCGCGGGGGTTCGGTTCTTC,CASSPARAGVRFF
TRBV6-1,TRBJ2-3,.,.,TGTGCCAGCAATCCGGGAATAAGCACAGATACGCAGTATTTT,CASNPGISTDTQYF
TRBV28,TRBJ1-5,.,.,TGTGCCAGCAGTTTGGTGGGGATACGGCAGCCCCAGCATTTT,CASSLVGIRQPQHF
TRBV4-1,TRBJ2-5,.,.,TGCGCCAGCAGCCTATTTAGGGGGGCCCCCAAAGAGACCCAGTACTTC,CASSLFRGAPKETQYF
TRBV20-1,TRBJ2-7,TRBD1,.,TGCAGTGCTAGTGGACAGGGAAACTCCTACGAGCAGTACTTC,CSASGQGNSYEQYF
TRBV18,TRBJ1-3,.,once,TGTGCCAGCTCACCGGCCGGACGCCGCTCTGGAAACACCATATATTTT,CASSPAGRRSGNTIYF
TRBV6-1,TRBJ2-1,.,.,TGTGCCAGCCTCGAGGGATTCAGCTCCTACAATGAGCAGTTCTTC,CASLEGFSSYNEQFF
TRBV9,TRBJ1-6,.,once,TGTGCCAGCAGCGTAGGCGGACGGTATAATTCACCCCTCCACTTT,CASSVGGRYNSPLHF
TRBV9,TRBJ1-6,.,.,TGTGCCAGCAGCGTAGGTCTGAGATCAGGAAATTCACCTCTCCACTTT,CASSVGLRSGNSPLHF
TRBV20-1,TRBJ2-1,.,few,TGCAGTACACCCGACGGCGGGGTATCAGGCAATGAGCAGTTCTTC,CSTPDGGVSGNEQFF
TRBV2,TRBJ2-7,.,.,TGTGCCAGCATGAGAATTACCTACGAGCAGTACTTC,CASMRITYEQYF
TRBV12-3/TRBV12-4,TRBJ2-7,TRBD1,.,TGTGCCAGCAGTTTGGGGCAGGGGGCGGACGAGCAGTACTTT,CASSLGQGADEQYF
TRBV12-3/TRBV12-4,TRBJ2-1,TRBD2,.,TGTGCCAGCAGCTATAGCGGGAGGCCCTACAATGAGCAGTTCTTC,CASSYSGRPYNEQFF
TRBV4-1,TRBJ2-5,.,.,TGCGCCAGCAGCCAAGATGGGGGGGGCGCGGGGTACCAAGAGACCCAGTACTTC,CASSQDGGGAGYQETQYF
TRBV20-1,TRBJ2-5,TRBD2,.,TGCAGTGCTCTAGCGGGGATGGAGACCCAGTACTTC,CSALAGMETQYF
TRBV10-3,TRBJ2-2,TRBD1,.,TGTGCCATCAAAGGACAGGGGGATACCGGGGAGCTGTTTTTT,CAIKGQGDTGELFF
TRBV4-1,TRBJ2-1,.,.,TGCGCCAGCAGCCAAGCAGTCCGTCCCAATGAGCAGTTCTTC,CASSQAVRPNEQFF
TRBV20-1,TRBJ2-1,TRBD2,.,TGCAGTGCTAGTCAACTAGCGGGGGCCTACAATGAGCAGTTCTTC,CSASQLAGAYNEQFF
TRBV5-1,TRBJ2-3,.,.,TGCGCCAGCAGCTTGGGATCGGGGGCTGCAGATACGCAGTATTTT,CASSLGSGAADTQYF
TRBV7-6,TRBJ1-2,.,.,TGTGCCAGCAGCTTAGCCCCGACAGCTGGCTACACCTTC,CASSLAPTAGYTF
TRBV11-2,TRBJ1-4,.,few,TGTGCCAGCAGCTTGTCAGGGTACGGGTACCCTAATGAAAAACTGTTTTTT,CASSLSGYGYPNEKLFF
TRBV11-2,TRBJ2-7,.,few,TGTGCCAGCCGGGACCCATCTGGATCCTACGAGCAGTACTTC,CASRDPSGSYEQYF
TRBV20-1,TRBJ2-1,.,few,TGCAGTGCTAGAGATAGCAAAAGCTCCTACAATGAGCAGTTCTTC,CSARDSKSSYNEQFF
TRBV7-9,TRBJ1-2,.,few,TGTGCCAGCAGCTTAGCGCGGGGAGATGACTATGGCTACACCTTC,CASSLARGDDYGYTF
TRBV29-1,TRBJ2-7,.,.,TGCAGCGTTGCGTCGGAGAGCTTCTACGAGCAGTACTTC,CSVASESFYEQYF
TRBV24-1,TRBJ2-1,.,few,TGTGCCACCAGTGATGGAGGGCTCTCCTACAATGAGCAGTTCTTC,CATSDGGLSYNEQFF
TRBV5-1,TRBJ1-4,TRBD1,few,TGCGCCAGCAGCCTGGCCGGGACAGACATTGAAAAACTGTTTTTT,CASSLAGTDIEKLFF
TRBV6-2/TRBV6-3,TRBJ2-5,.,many,TGTGCCAGCAGTTTTAGACAGGATCCTATGGGACCCCAGTACTTC,CASSFRQDPMGPQYF
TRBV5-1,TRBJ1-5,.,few,TGCGCCAGCAGCTTGGAGGGTGGGGCGCGACAGCCCCAGCATTTT,CASSLEGGARQPQHF